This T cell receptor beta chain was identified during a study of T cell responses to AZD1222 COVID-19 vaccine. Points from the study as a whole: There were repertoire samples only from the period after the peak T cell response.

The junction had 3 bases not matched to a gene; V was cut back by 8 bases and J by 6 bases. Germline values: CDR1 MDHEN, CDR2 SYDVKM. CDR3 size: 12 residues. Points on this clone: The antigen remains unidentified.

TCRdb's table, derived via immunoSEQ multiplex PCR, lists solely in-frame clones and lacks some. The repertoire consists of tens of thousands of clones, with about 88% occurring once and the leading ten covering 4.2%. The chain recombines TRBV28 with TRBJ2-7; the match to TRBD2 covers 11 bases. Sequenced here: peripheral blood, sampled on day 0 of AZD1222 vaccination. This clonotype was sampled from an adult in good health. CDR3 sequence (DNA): TGTGCCAGCCTAGCGGGAGGTCTCGAGCAGTACTTC. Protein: CASLAGGLEQYF.